This T cell receptor beta chain was captured by sequencing in a study of monozygotic twins with inflammatory bowel disease. The study's findings and limits: Patient repertoire variability may have increased through differing immunosuppressive treatments.

Remarks on this clonotype: Its antigen is not identified.

Each CDR3 protein gets one entry in TCRdb, which reprocessed the 5' RACE reads and gives no DNA. The listing contains 110,000 or so distinct CDR3 sequences. This CDR3 is 13 amino acids long. Germline V CDR1 and CDR2: DFQATT, SNEGSKA (reference sequence). This rearrangement joins TRBV20-1 to TRBJ2-2; lacking DNA, the TRBD1 call made by TCRdb goes unchecked. Specimen: blood. This receptor was identified in a human donor with ulcerative colitis or Crohn's disease, or a healthy co-twin of an affected twin (not recorded which). CDR3 sequence reads: CSARRTVTGELFF.